Below are 5 T cell receptor beta chains sequenced from a single sample in a study of metastatic and nonmetastatic thyroid tumors (dated by TCRdb to about 2020). Library method: PCR. Sequenced using an Illumina HiSeq 4000. The public sequencing data were trimmed at Q25 with fastp and processed into clonotypes with MiXCR by TCRdb, which kept only in-frame beta chains. The sample table lists about 38,000 clones, roughly 26% of them with a count of one. The top ten clones comprise approximately 9.9% of the sample. No patient had received any treatment before thyroid surgery. Sequencing was carried out using blood. The receptors here all came from a female donor with papillary thyroid cancer or a benign thyroid nodule (not recorded which). Some clones in this sample may be carry-over from other donors' samples.

The gene calls are TRBV5-5 and TRBJ2-1; the match to TRBD2 covers 15 bases. J gave up 10 bases and V 2 bases, and 4 bases lay outside the gene matches. This CDR3 is built from 15 residues. The germline V gene encodes CDR1 SGHKS and CDR2 YYEKEE (reference sequence). The chain's CDR3 is CASSFGGTSGREQFF. In nucleotides, the CDR3 is TGTGCCAGCAGCTTTGGGGGGACTAGCGGGAGGGAGCAGTTCTTC. Full variable domain (missing parts from reference TRBV5-5 and TRBJ2-1): DAGVTQSPTHLIKTRGQQVTLRCSPISGHKSVSWYQQVLGQGPQFIFQYYEKEERGRGNFPDRFSARQFPNYSSELNVNALLLGDSALYLCASSFGGTSGREQFFGPGTRLTVL.

This clone came up many times. The rearrangement links TRBV6-2 or TRBV6-3 to TRBJ1-4; D possibly corresponds to TRBD1 (5 bases). The V end was cut by 11 bases, the J end by 6 bases, with 16 bases between. CDR1 MNHEY and CDR2 SVGEGT come from the germline V gene. The CDR3 has 13 residues. CDR3 loop: CAPQPGCHEKLFF. CDR3 bases: TGTGCCCCTCAGCCAGGGTGCCATGAAAAACTGTTTTTT.

This clone was counted many times. J is TRBJ1-1 and V is TRBV3-1, with D possibly matching TRBD1 (6 bases). Germline values: CDR1 LGHDT, CDR2 YNNKEL (reference sequence). The CDR3 covers 13 residues. V dropped 1 base and J dropped 7 bases, with 10 bases sitting between them. CDR3 coding DNA: TGTGCCAGCAGCCAAGTAGGCAGGGGTGAAGCTTTCTTT. Translation: CASSQVGRGEAFF. Together with reference TRBV3-1 and TRBJ1-1, the CDR3 gives the full variable domain: DTAVSQTPKYLVTQMGNDKSIKCEQNLGHDTMYWYKQDSKKFLKIMFSYNNKELIINETVPNRFSPKSPDKAHLNLHINSLELGDSAVYFCASSQVGRGEAFFGQGTRLTVV.

The chain combines TRBV6-1 with TRBJ1-6, with D perhaps TRBD1 (5 bases). From germline, CDR1 is MNHNS and CDR2 SASEGT. V lost 3 bases and J 9 bases, leaving 15 bases between the germline ends. The CDR3 is 15 residues long. The CDR3 nucleotides are TGTGCCAGCAGTGACGCCTCAGGGATAGGTTCACCCCTCCACTTT. Translation gives CASSDASGIGSPLHF.

This clone was observed a handful of times. The junction does not match germline at one end; this may be a read error. In DNA form, the CDR3 reads TGTGCCAGCAGTAGGACTAGCGGGAAAGCCTACAAGCAGTACTTC. Residues: CASSRTSGKAYKQYF. This chain links TRBV2 with TRBJ2-7, with 12 bases identical to TRBD2. Germline assignment: CDR1 SNHLY and CDR2 FYNNEI. This CDR3 is built from 15 residues.